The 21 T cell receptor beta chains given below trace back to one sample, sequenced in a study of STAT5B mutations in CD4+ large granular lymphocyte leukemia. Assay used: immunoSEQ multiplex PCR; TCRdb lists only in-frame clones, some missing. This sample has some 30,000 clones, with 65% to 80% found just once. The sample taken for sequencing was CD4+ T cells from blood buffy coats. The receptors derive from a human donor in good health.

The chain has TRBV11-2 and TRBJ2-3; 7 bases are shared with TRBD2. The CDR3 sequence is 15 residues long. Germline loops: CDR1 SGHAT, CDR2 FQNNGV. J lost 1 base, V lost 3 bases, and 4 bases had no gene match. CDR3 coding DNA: TGTGCCAGCAGCTTTCGGGGGAGGGGCACAGATACGCAGTATTTT. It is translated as CASSFRGRGTDTQYF. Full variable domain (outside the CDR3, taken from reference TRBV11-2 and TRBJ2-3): EAGVAQSPRYKIIEKRQSVAFWCNPISGHATLYWYQQILGQGPKLLIQFQNNGVVDDSQLPKDRFSAERLKGVDSTLKIQPAKLEDSAVYLCASSFRGRGTDTQYFGPGTRLTVL.

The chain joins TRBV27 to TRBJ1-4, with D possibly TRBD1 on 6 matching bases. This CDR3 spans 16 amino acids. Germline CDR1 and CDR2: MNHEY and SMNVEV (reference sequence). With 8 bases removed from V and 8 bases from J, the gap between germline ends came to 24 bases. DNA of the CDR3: TGTGCCAGCCCGCGCGGGACACCAGACCTAGGAGAAAAACTGTTTTTT. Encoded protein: CASPRGTPDLGEKLFF.

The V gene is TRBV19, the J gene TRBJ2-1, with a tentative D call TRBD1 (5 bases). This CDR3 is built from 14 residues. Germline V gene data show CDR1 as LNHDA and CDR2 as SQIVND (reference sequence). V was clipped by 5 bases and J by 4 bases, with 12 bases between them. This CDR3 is CASSVQGVYNEQFF. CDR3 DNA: TGTGCCAGTAGTGTTCAGGGTGTATACAATGAGCAGTTCTTC.

The CDR3 DNA is TGTGCCATCGGAGCGGTGGGCCCCGGGGAGCTGTTTTTT. It codes for CAIGAVGPGELFF. The chain joins TRBV10-3 to TRBJ2-2; D may be TRBD2 (5 bases). Trimming pared 8 bases from V and 6 bases from J, leaving 13 bases between. This CDR3 contains 13 residues. The germline gives CDR1 ENHRY, CDR2 SYGVKD.

CDR3 nucleotides: TGTGCCAGCAGTTTCGACAGGGGTGGGCAGCCCCAGCATTTT. This sequence encodes CASSFDRGGQPQHF. The chain has TRBV27 and TRBJ1-5, with TRBD1 matching over 8 bases. Germline CDR1 is MNHEY and CDR2 is SMNVEV (reference sequence). This CDR3 comprises 14 residues. Germline trimming cut 3 bases from V and 7 bases from J; bases unmatched to any gene: 5.

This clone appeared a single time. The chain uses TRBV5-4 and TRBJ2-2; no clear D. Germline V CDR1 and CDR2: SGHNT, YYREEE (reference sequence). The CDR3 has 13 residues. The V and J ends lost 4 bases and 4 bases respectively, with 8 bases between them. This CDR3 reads CASSPDGTGELFF. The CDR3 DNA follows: TGTGCCAGCAGCCCTGACGGCACCGGGGAGCTGTTTTTT. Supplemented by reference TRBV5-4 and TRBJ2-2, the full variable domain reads ETGVTQSPTHLIKTRGQQVTLRCSSQSGHNTVSWYQQALGQGPQFIFQYYREEENGRGNFPPRFSGLQFPNYSSELNVNALELDDSALYLCASSPDGTGELFFGEGSRLTVL.

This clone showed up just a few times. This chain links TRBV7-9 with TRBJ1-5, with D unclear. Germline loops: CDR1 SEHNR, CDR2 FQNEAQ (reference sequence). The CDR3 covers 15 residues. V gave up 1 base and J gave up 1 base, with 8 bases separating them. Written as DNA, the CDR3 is TGTGCCAGCAGCTTAGGCAGTGGAAGCAATCAGCCCCAGCATTTT. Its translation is CASSLGSGSNQPQHF.

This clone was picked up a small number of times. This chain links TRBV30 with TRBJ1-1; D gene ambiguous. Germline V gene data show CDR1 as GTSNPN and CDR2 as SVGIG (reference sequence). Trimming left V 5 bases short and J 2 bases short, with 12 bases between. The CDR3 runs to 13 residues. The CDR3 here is CAWGEQSNTEAFF. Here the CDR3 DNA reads TGTGCCTGGGGAGAACAGAGCAACACTGAAGCTTTCTTT.

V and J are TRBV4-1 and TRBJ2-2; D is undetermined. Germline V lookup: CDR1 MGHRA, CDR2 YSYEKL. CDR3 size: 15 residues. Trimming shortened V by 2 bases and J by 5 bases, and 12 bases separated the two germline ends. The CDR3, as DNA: TGCGCCAGCAGCCAACCCTGGGCGCAGACCGGGGAGCTGTTTTTT. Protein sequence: CASSQPWAQTGELFF.

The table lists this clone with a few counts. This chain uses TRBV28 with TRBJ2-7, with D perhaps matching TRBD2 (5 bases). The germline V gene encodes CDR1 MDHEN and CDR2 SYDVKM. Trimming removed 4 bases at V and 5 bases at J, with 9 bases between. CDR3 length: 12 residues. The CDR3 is CASSSGVHEQYV. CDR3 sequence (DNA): TGTGCCAGCAGTTCCGGGGTCCACGAGCAGTACGTC.

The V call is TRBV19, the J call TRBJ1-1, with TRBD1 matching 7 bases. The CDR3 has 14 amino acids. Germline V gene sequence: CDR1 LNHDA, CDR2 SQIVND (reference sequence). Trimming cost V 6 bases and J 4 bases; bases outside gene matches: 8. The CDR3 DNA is TGTGCCAGTAGCCAGACAGGGATGTTCACTGAAGCTTTCTTT. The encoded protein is CASSQTGMFTEAFF.

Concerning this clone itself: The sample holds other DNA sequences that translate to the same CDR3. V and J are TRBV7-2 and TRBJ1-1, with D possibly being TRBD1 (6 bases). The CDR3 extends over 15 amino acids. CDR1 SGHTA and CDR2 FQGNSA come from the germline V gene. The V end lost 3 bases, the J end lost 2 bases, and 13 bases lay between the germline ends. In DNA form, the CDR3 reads TGTGCCAGCAGCTTGGAGGGGGTTGGCAACACTGAAGCTTTCTTT. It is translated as CASSLEGVGNTEAFF.

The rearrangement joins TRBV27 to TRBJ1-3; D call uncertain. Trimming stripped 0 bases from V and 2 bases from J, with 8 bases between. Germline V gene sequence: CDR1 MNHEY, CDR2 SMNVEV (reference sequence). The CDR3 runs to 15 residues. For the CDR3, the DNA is TGTGCCAGCAGTTTATCGTGGGGTACTGGAAACACCATATATTTT. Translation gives CASSLSWGTGNTIYF.

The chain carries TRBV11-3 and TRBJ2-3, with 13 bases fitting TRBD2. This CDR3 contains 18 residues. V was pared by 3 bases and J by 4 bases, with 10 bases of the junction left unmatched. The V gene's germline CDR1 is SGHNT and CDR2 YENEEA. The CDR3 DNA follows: TGTGCCAGCAGCTTCGGCGGAGGGACTAGCGGGATCGCAGATACGCAGTATTTT. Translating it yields CASSFGGGTSGIADTQYF.

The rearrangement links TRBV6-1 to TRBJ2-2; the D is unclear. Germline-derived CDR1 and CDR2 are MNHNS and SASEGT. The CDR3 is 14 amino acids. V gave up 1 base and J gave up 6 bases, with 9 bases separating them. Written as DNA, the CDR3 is TGTGCCAGCAGTGAAGGACCCCAGGCCGGGGAGCTGTTTTTT. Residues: CASSEGPQAGELFF.

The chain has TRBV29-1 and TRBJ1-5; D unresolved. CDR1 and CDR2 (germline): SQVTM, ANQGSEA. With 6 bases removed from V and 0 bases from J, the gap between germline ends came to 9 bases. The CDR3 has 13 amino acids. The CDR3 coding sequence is TGCAGCGTGAGCGACGCTAGCAATCAGCCCCAGCATTTT. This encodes CSVSDASNQPQHF.

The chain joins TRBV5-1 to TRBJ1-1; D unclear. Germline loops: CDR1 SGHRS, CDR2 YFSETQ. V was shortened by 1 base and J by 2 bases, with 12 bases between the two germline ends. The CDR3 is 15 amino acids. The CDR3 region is CASSLIVGPNTEAFF. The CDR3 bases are TGCGCCAGCAGCTTGATAGTAGGGCCAAACACTGAAGCTTTCTTT.

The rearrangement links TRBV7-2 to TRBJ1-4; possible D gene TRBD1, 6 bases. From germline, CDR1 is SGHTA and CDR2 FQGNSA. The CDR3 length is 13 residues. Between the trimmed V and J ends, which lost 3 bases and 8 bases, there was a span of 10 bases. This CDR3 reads CASSFHREEKLFF. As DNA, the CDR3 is TGTGCCAGCAGCTTCCACAGGGAGGAAAAACTGTTTTTT.

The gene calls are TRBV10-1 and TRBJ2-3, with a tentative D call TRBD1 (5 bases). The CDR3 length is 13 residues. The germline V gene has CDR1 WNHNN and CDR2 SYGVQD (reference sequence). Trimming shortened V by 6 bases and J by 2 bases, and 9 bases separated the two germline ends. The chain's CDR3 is CASSLDTTDTQYF. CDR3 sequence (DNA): TGCGCCAGCAGCCTGGACACCACAGATACGCAGTATTTT.

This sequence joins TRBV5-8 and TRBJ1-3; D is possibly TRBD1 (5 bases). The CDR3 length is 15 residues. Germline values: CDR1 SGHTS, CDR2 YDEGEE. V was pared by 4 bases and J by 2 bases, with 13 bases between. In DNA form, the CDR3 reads TGTGCCAGCAGCCATGGGGACGGTACTGGAAACACCATATATTTT. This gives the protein CASSHGDGTGNTIYF.

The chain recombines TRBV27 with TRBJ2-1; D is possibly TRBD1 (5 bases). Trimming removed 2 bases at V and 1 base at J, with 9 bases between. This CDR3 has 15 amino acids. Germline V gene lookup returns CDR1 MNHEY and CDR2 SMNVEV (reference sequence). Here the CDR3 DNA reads TGTGCCAGCAGTTTAACAGGATCGTCCTACAATGAGCAGTTCTTC. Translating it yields CASSLTGSSYNEQFF.